Presented here are 28 T cell receptor beta chains from one specimen sequenced in a study of shared clonotypes between healthy human individuals. Naive CD8 cells lacked CD45RO, underwent positive selection for CCR7 and left out terminally differentiated effector memory CD45RA+ cells. Generated by immunoSEQ multiplex PCR, the TCRdb table keeps only in-frame clones and is missing some. The sample has approximately 2,000,000 clones, roughly 95% seen once. Sequencing used naive CD8+ T cells from PBMCs. The source is a man aged 18 to 30 in good health. Some clones in this sample may be carry-over from other donors' samples.

The chain employs TRBV7-9 and TRBJ2-5; 9 positions agree with TRBD1. This CDR3 region has 16 residues. Germline V gene lookup returns CDR1 SEHNR and CDR2 FQNEAQ (reference sequence). V dropped 6 bases and J dropped 5; count of bases not matched to a gene: 13. CDR3 residues: CASSLMTGGVEETQYF. The CDR3 region has the DNA TGTGCCAGCAGTTTAATGACAGGGGGTGTGGAGGAGACCCAGTACTTC.

Of note for this clone: This same CDR3 is encoded by further DNA sequences in the sample. The chain links TRBV6-5 to TRBJ1-1; D is unclear. Trimming removed 2 bases at V and 4 bases at J, with 2 bases between. This CDR3 is 11 amino acids long. Per germline, CDR1 MNHEY and CDR2 SVGAGI. The CDR3, as DNA: TGTGCCAGCAGTTACGGCACTGAAGCTTTCTTT. Residues: CASSYGTEAFF.

Only one count was recorded for this clone. The J gene is TRBJ1-2, the V gene TRBV9; no definite D call. CDR3 size: 14 residues. Germline-derived CDR1 and CDR2 are SGDLS and YYNGEE. Trimming stripped 3 bases from V and 5 bases from J, with 14 bases between. CDR3 nucleotide sequence: TGTGCCAGCAGCGGAGGAGGGAGGCCGTATGGCTACACCTTC. It is translated as CASSGGGRPYGYTF.

V and J are TRBV19 and TRBJ1-5; no firm D call. This CDR3 spans 15 amino acids. Trimming removed 3 bases from V and 4 bases from J, with 13 bases in between. Germline V gene sequence: CDR1 LNHDA, CDR2 SQIVND (reference sequence). For the CDR3, the DNA is TGTGCCAGTAGTATCTCGGGAGCTCAAAATCAGCCCCAGCATTTT. Protein product: CASSISGAQNQPQHF.

This chain connects TRBV11-2 to TRBJ2-7, with D perhaps assigned TRBD1 or TRBD2 (5 bases each). Trimming stripped 4 bases from V and 2 bases from J, with 9 bases between. Germline CDR1 is SGHAT and CDR2 is FQNNGV. CDR3 size: 13 residues. DNA of the CDR3: TGTGCCAGCAGCTGGGACGTAGCCTACGAGCAGTACTTC. Translated, it gives CASSWDVAYEQYF.

The chain carries TRBV5-5 and TRBJ2-1, with TRBD2 matching 10 bases. The CDR3 has 18 residues. Germline CDR1 is SGHKS and CDR2 is YYEKEE (reference sequence). V shed 4 bases and J 3 bases; nucleotides not matched to a gene: 13. The CDR3 loop is CASSALTLAGAFYNEQFF. The CDR3 DNA is TGTGCCAGCAGCGCGCTGACCCTAGCGGGAGCCTTCTACAATGAGCAGTTCTTC.

V usage is TRBV6-6 and J usage is TRBJ2-7, with D perhaps assigned TRBD1 or TRBD2 (5 bases each). Germline V gene data show CDR1 as MNHNY and CDR2 as SVGAGI (reference sequence). The V end was cut by 5 bases, the J end by 1 base, with 12 bases between. CDR3 length equals 14 residues. The CDR3 sequence is CASSNRDASYEQYF. The CDR3 DNA reads as TGTGCCAGCAGTAACCGGGACGCTTCCTACGAGCAGTACTTC.

In regard to this clone: Other DNA sequences of this sample code for an identical CDR3. CDR3 in amino acids: CASSIGQGGSYEQYF. CDR3 nucleotides: TGTGCCAGTAGTATAGGACAGGGGGGCTCCTACGAGCAGTACTTC. The chain couples TRBV19 to TRBJ2-7, with 9 nucleotides matching TRBD1. Trimming took 1 base from V and 0 from J; bases not matched to a gene: 1. Germline V gene lookup returns CDR1 LNHDA and CDR2 SQIVND (reference sequence). There are 15 residues in the CDR3.

The chain combines TRBV6-1 with TRBJ2-1, with D hard to call. The CDR3 loop spans 13 amino acids. The germline gives CDR1 MNHNS, CDR2 SASEGT. With 4 bases removed from V and 7 bases from J, the gap between germline ends came to 11 bases. In DNA, the CDR3 is TGTGCCAGCAGTGGGGTCCTCGTGAATGAGCAGTTCTTC. It yields the protein CASSGVLVNEQFF.

J is TRBJ2-7 and V is TRBV19; D gene unclear. The CDR3 spans 13 residues. Germline assignment: CDR1 LNHDA and CDR2 SQIVND (reference sequence). V was shortened by 1 base and J by 5 bases, with 9 bases between the two germline ends. The CDR3 reads CASSIVRSNEQYF. The CDR3, as DNA: TGTGCCAGTAGTATAGTTCGCAGCAACGAGCAGTACTTC.

This rearrangement joins TRBV7-9 to TRBJ2-2; 10 nucleotides align to TRBD1. Trimming took 5 bases from V and 6 from J; bases not matched to a gene: 3. Germline V gene data show CDR1 as SEHNR and CDR2 as FQNEAQ (reference sequence). The CDR3 sequence is 14 residues long. The chain's CDR3 is CASSGTGEAGELFF. As DNA, the CDR3 is TGTGCCAGCAGCGGGACAGGGGAGGCCGGGGAGCTGTTTTTT.

Comments on this clone: Within the sample, other DNA sequences also encode this same CDR3. J is TRBJ1-2 and V is TRBV15, with 8 bases identical to TRBD1. The junction had 4 bases not matched to a gene; V was cut back by 0 bases and J by 4 bases. CDR3 length: 15 amino acids. Germline lookup yields CDR1 LNHNV and CDR2 YYDKDF (reference sequence). This chain's CDR3 is CATSRDRGLGYGYTF. The CDR3 DNA reads as TGTGCCACCAGCAGAGACAGGGGGCTCGGCTATGGCTACACCTTC.

The rearrangement links TRBV6-5 to TRBJ2-5; 10 bases align to TRBD1. This CDR3 has 14 amino acids. The V segment lost 6 bases and the J segment 11 bases; nucleotides outside the gene matches: 12. Germline V lookup: CDR1 MNHEY, CDR2 SVGAGI. CDR3 coding DNA: TGTGCCAGCAGGACCGGGACAGGGGCCCAAGAGCAGTACTTC. As protein: CASRTGTGAQEQYF.

The J gene is TRBJ2-3, the V gene TRBV7-8, with D possibly matching TRBD1 (6 bases). Germline assignment: CDR1 SGHVS and CDR2 FQNEAQ. This CDR3 contains 13 residues. V dropped 7 bases and J dropped 4 bases, with 12 bases sitting between them. The CDR3 DNA reads TGTGCCAGCATCCCCCACAGGGCAGATACGCAGTATTTT. Encoded protein: CASIPHRADTQYF.

The gene calls are TRBV4-3 and TRBJ1-3; unclear D gene. This CDR3 has 14 amino acids. CDR1 is LGHNA and CDR2 is YSLEER in the germline V gene. Trimming shortened V by 5 bases and J by 0 bases, and 8 bases separated the two germline ends. The CDR3 sequence is CASSFRNSGNTIYF. CDR3 sequence (DNA): TGCGCCAGCAGCTTCCGGAACTCTGGAAACACCATATATTTT.

The J gene is TRBJ2-1, the V gene TRBV5-4; 8 bases line up with TRBD2. The germline gives CDR1 SGHNT, CDR2 YYREEE (reference sequence). The J segment lost 15 bases and the V segment lost 1 base, leaving 15 bases of the junction unmatched. This CDR3 spans 15 amino acids. The CDR3 loop reads CASSLKTGGPYTWFF. The CDR3 DNA is TGTGCCAGCAGCTTGAAGACGGGAGGGCCGTACACTTGGTTCTTC.

This rearrangement joins TRBV29-1 to TRBJ1-2; D is unresolved. V gave up 0 bases and J gave up 0 bases, with 17 bases separating them. Germline CDR1 and CDR2: SQVTM and ANQGSEA. The CDR3 is made up of 17 amino acids. DNA of the CDR3: TGCAGCGTTGAAGAAGCCGTGGAAAAAGAATCTAACTATGGCTACACCTTC. Translation gives CSVEEAVEKESNYGYTF.

The chain uses TRBV7-8 and TRBJ2-5, with 8 bases lining up with TRBD2. The CDR3 totals 14 residues. J was trimmed by 2 bases and V by 5 bases; bases with no gene match: 4. Germline lookup yields CDR1 SGHVS and CDR2 FQNEAQ. The chain's CDR3 is CASSLPSGQETQYF. CDR3 in DNA: TGTGCCAGCAGCCTGCCTAGCGGGCAAGAGACCCAGTACTTC.

This chain uses TRBV27 with TRBJ2-1; 12 bases line up with TRBD2. The CDR3 contains 15 residues. Germline lookup yields CDR1 MNHEY and CDR2 SMNVEV (reference sequence). Trimming cost V 4 bases and J 5 bases; bases outside gene matches: 3. This chain's CDR3 is CASSYRTSGDNEQFF. In DNA form, the CDR3 reads TGTGCCAGCAGTTACCGGACTAGCGGGGACAATGAGCAGTTCTTC.

The chain links TRBV27 to TRBJ2-1; TRBD2 matches at 13 bases. This CDR3 region has 15 residues. J was trimmed by 5 bases and V by 7 bases; bases with no gene match: 5. Germline CDR1 is MNHEY and CDR2 is SMNVEV (reference sequence). CDR3 DNA: TGTGCCAGCACCCTCGGGACTAGCGGGGACAATGAGCAGTTCTTC. Translated: CASTLGTSGDNEQFF.

This sequence joins TRBV9 and TRBJ2-1; the D is unclear. CDR3 size: 16 residues. Germline-derived CDR1 and CDR2 are SGDLS and YYNGEE. The ends were cut back, 4 bases at V and 2 bases at J, with 16 bases in the middle. CDR3 sequence (DNA): TGTGCCAGCAGCTCCGGTGTAGCAGGCGCCTACAATGAGCAGTTCTTC. Protein product: CASSSGVAGAYNEQFF.

The V gene is TRBV7-9, the J gene TRBJ1-1; D remains ambiguous. This CDR3 has 18 residues. Looked up from germline, CDR1 is SEHNR and CDR2 is FQNEAQ (reference sequence). The V and J ends lost 3 bases and 4 bases respectively, with 24 bases between them. The CDR3 sequence is CASSLAMGGHQGSTEAFF. CDR3 bases: TGTGCCAGCAGCTTGGCCATGGGTGGCCATCAAGGTAGCACTGAAGCTTTCTTT.

The V call is TRBV10-3, the J call TRBJ2-2, with D hard to call. V was trimmed by 2 bases and J by 5 bases, leaving 9 bases between them. CDR3 size: 14 residues. Per germline, CDR1 ENHRY and CDR2 SYGVKD. The CDR3 loop is CAISEEKETGELFF. As DNA, the CDR3 is TGTGCCATCAGTGAGGAAAAGGAAACCGGGGAGCTGTTTTTT.

The J gene is TRBJ1-1, the V gene TRBV27, with TRBD1 matching over 8 bases. CDR1 and CDR2 from the germline V gene are MNHEY and SMNVEV (reference sequence). The CDR3 covers 14 residues. J lost 3 bases, V lost 7 bases, and 7 bases had no gene match. CDR3 residues: CASTDRGQDTEAFF. The CDR3 coding sequence is TGTGCCAGCACCGATCGGGGACAGGACACTGAAGCTTTCTTT.

The chain combines TRBV4-1 with TRBJ2-7, with 9 bases matching TRBD1. The CDR3 sequence is 19 residues long. Germline V gene lookup returns CDR1 MGHRA and CDR2 YSYEKL. V gave up 0 bases and J gave up 4 bases; unmatched junction bases: 16. The CDR3 sequence is CASSQDPAVYRGRGYEQYF. CDR3 bases: TGCGCCAGCAGCCAAGACCCGGCCGTTTACAGGGGGCGAGGGTACGAGCAGTACTTC.

The V call is TRBV10-3, the J call TRBJ2-1; D not resolved. Trimming pared 3 bases from V and 8 bases from J, leaving 14 bases between. Germline assignment: CDR1 ENHRY and CDR2 SYGVKD. The CDR3 extends over 14 amino acids. As DNA, the CDR3 is TGTGCCATCAGTGATCATGTACTTGGGGATGAGCAGTTCTTC. Translating it yields CAISDHVLGDEQFF.

A remark on this clone: At the DNA level, this CDR3 is encoded by other sequences in the same sample as well. The gene calls are TRBV29-1 and TRBJ1-2; D uncertain. CDR1 SQVTM and CDR2 ANQGSEA come from the germline V gene. The V end was cut by 7 bases, the J end by 5 bases, with 11 bases between. CDR3 size: 11 residues. The CDR3 loop is CSAPLIYGYTF. CDR3 sequence (DNA): TGCAGCGCACCATTAATTTATGGCTACACCTTC.

With respect to this clone: This sample also contains other DNA sequences that code for the same CDR3. The V gene is TRBV9, the J gene TRBJ2-5; no definite D call. CDR1 and CDR2 (germline): SGDLS, YYNGEE. The length of the CDR3 is 14 residues. Trimming took off 0 bases at V and 1 base at J, with 7 bases between the two ends. CDR3 nucleotides: TGTGCCAGCAGCGTAGAGTCGTCCCAAGAGACCCAGTACTTC. It yields the protein CASSVESSQETQYF.